These 18 T cell receptor beta chains share one sample of origin, sequenced in a study of human T cells and chemical hapten exposure. TCRdb reprocessed the RACE reads with MiXCR, giving one entry per CDR3 protein. The profile covers about 110,000 distinct CDR3 sequences, with more than 10% appearing a single time and 1.6% taken by the ten largest. Regarding time point: pre-sensitization, week 0. As for treatment: therapeutic diphenylcyclopropenone sensitization with weekly scalp DPC. The starting material was whole blood, obtained in connection with sensitization to the hapten diphenylcyclopropenone (DPC). Receptors were obtained from a woman in her forties or fifties with alopecia areata. Some clones in this sample may be carry-over from other donors' samples.

This clonotype was counted at least ten times. The chain employs TRBV7-2 and TRBJ1-5; maybe TRBD1 (5 bases). The germline V gene has CDR1 SGHTA and CDR2 FQGNSA. Trimming removed 1 base at V and 2 bases at J, with 15 bases between. This CDR3 has 17 residues. The DNA for the CDR3 is TGTGCCAGCAGCTTAGTGGTCCGGGGGACGGGCAATCAGCCCCAGCATTTT. Its translation: CASSLVVRGTGNQPQHF.

This clonotype showed up many times. The gene calls are TRBV7-2 and TRBJ2-1; D not certain. This CDR3 has 15 residues. Per germline, CDR1 SGHTA and CDR2 FQGNSA. V was cut by 5 bases and J by 7 bases, with 18 bases left in between. In DNA, the CDR3 is TGTGCCAGCAGCCTCATCTCGGGCTCCGTGAATGAGCAGTTCTTC. Translated, it gives CASSLISGSVNEQFF.

This clonotype occurred many times. This rearrangement joins TRBV27 to TRBJ2-3, with a weak D call TRBD2 (6 bases). The germline gives CDR1 MNHEY, CDR2 SMNVEV (reference sequence). This CDR3 is 15 amino acids long. With 0 bases removed from V and 1 base from J, the gap between germline ends came to 8 bases. The CDR3 loop reads CASSLSPSGTDTQYF. The CDR3 coding sequence is TGTGCCAGCAGTTTATCACCTAGCGGCACAGATACGCAGTATTTT.

This clonotype showed up just a few times. The chain combines TRBV19 with TRBJ2-2; D is possibly TRBD1 or TRBD2 (6 bases each). The CDR3 runs to 16 residues. V lost 7 bases and J 7 bases, leaving 22 bases between the germline ends. CDR1 is LNHDA, CDR2 SQIVND, per germline (reference sequence). DNA for the CDR3: TGTGCCAGTACCCTCAGAATGGGGGGCTACGGCGGGGAGCTGTTTTTT. Its translation: CASTLRMGGYGGELFF.

This chain links TRBV28 with TRBJ1-4; 7 nucleotides line up with TRBD1. The V and J ends lost 5 bases and 10 bases, in that order; junction bases with no gene match: 4. Germline values: CDR1 MDHEN, CDR2 SYDVKM. This CDR3 comprises 12 residues. The DNA for the CDR3 is TGTGCCAGCAGTACCAGACAGGGAAAACTGTTTTTT. It codes for CASSTRQGKLFF.

This clonotype was observed many times. The chain joins TRBV7-9 to TRBJ1-1; a possible D gene is TRBD1 (6 bases). Germline assignment: CDR1 SEHNR and CDR2 FQNEAQ (reference sequence). The CDR3 contains 15 residues. V shed 5 bases and J shed 4 bases, with 17 bases lying between them. This CDR3 reads CASSPQRVRGTEAFF. CDR3 nucleotides: TGTGCCAGCAGCCCCCAGCGGGTCAGGGGCACTGAAGCTTTCTTT.

This chain uses TRBV7-9 with TRBJ1-1, with D uncertain. CDR1 is SEHNR and CDR2 is FQNEAQ in the germline V gene (reference sequence). The ends were cut back, 3 bases at V and 1 base at J, with 9 bases in the middle. The length of the CDR3 is 14 residues. CDR3 loop: CASSFIHPNTEAFF. For the CDR3, the DNA is TGTGCCAGCAGCTTCATCCACCCGAACACTGAAGCTTTCTTT.

The chain couples TRBV4-1 to TRBJ1-6, with D unresolved. Germline CDR1 MGHRA, CDR2 YSYEKL. The CDR3 is made up of 14 amino acids. V lost 1 base and J lost 10, with 11 bases in between. CDR3 amino acids: CASSQGVAGSPLHF. Here the CDR3 DNA reads TGCGCCAGCAGCCAAGGCGTGGCGGGCTCACCCCTCCACTTT.

This clonotype was found a few times. The V gene is TRBV7-2, the J gene TRBJ2-2; D might be TRBD2 (7 bases). From germline, CDR1 is SGHTA and CDR2 FQGNSA. V shed 1 base and J shed 4 bases, with 16 bases lying between them. This CDR3 is 17 amino acids long. The CDR3 loop is CASSLEGRGGITGELFF. For the CDR3, the DNA is TGTGCCAGCAGCTTAGAGGGCAGGGGAGGGATCACCGGGGAGCTGTTTTTT.

This clonotype was observed a handful of times. This chain uses TRBV7-6 with TRBJ2-5; 15 nucleotides agree with TRBD2. Germline CDR1 SGHVS, CDR2 FNYEAQ. V dropped 4 bases and J dropped 4; count of bases not matched to a gene: 4. The CDR3 spans 16 residues. As DNA, the CDR3 is TGTGCCAGCAGCTCCTCGGGACTAGCGGGGGGAGAGACCCAGTACTTC. This encodes CASSSSGLAGGETQYF.

This clonotype was picked up a small number of times. The chain is built from TRBV3-1 and TRBJ1-6; D is unclear. Germline values: CDR1 LGHDT, CDR2 YNNKEL (reference sequence). The germline V and J ends were trimmed by 1 base and 7 bases, with 5 bases remaining between them. CDR3 length: 13 amino acids. In nucleotides, the CDR3 is TGTGCCAGCAGCCAAGTTAACAATTCACCCCTCCACTTT. Amino acids: CASSQVNNSPLHF.

The rearrangement uses TRBV27 and TRBJ1-1; 12 bases are a match to TRBD1. The V and J ends lost 5 bases and 8 bases, in that order; junction bases with no gene match: 6. The germline CDR1 and CDR2 sequences are MNHEY and SMNVEV (reference sequence). CDR3 size: 14 residues. Written as DNA, the CDR3 is TGTGCCAGCAGTACGTGGGACAGGGGGCCCGAAGCTTTCTTT. Its translation is CASSTWDRGPEAFF.

This clonotype was counted only a few times. The chain recombines TRBV5-1 with TRBJ2-2; 7 positions agree with TRBD2. The CDR3 spans 16 residues. J gave up 1 base and V 6 bases, and 9 bases lay outside the gene matches. CDR1 and CDR2 from the germline V gene are SGHRS and YFSETQ. In nucleotides, the CDR3 is TGCGCCAGCAAAACCATAGCGGGCCTGAACACCGGGGAGCTGTTTTTT. Amino acid sequence: CASKTIAGLNTGELFF.

The chain employs TRBV7-2 and TRBJ1-1, with 11 bases aligning to TRBD1. Germline CDR1 and CDR2: SGHTA and FQGNSA. The CDR3 runs to 17 residues. Unmatched junction bases numbered 14, after V lost 5 bases and J lost 6 bases. The CDR3 DNA is TGTGCCAGCAGCCTATTGATTTTCGGACAGGGGGCCGCTGAAGCTTTCTTT. As protein: CASSLLIFGQGAAEAFF.

The V gene is TRBV21-1, the J gene TRBJ1-5. TRBV21-1 represents a pseudogene. The CDR3 totals 18 residues. DNA for the CDR3: TGTGCCAGCAGCAAGGGTGTGCGGGCAGACTATAGCAATCAGCCCCAGCATTTT. It specifies CASSKGVRADYSNQPQHF.

This clonotype has just a few counts. The chain uses TRBV7-9 and TRBJ2-2; no clear D. CDR1 is SEHNR, CDR2 FQNEAQ, per germline (reference sequence). V lost 4 bases, J lost 4 bases, and 19 bases lay in between. CDR3 length: 17 amino acids. CDR3 protein: CASSSRPGERITGELFF. As DNA, the CDR3 is TGTGCCAGCAGCTCCCGGCCGGGCGAACGTATCACCGGGGAGCTGTTTTTT.

V is TRBV7-9 and J is TRBJ2-5; 8 nucleotides line up with TRBD1. The CDR3 loop spans 14 amino acids. Germline values: CDR1 SEHNR, CDR2 FQNEAQ (reference sequence). Germline trimming cut 5 bases from V and 2 bases from J; bases unmatched to any gene: 4. The CDR3 DNA is TGTGCCAGCAGCACCGACAGGGGTCAAGAGACCCAGTACTTC. Residues: CASSTDRGQETQYF.

This chain links TRBV10-3 with TRBJ1-6; D is ambiguous. This CDR3 has 12 residues. Trimming left V 2 bases short and J 8 bases short, with 4 bases between. Germline CDR1 reads ENHRY; CDR2 reads SYGVKD. DNA for the CDR3: TGTGCCATCAGTGAGATGGATTCACCCCTCCACTTT. Translation: CAISEMDSPLHF.